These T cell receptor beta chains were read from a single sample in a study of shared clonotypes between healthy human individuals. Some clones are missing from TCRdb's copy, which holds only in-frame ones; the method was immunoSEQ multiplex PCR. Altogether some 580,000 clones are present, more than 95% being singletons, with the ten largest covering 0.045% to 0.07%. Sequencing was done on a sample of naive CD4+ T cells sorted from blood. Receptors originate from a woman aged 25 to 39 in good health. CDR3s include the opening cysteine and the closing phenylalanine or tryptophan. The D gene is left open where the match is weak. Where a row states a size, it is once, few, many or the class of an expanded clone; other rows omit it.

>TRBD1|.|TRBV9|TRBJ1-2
CASSVGQAYGYTF
TGTGCCAGCAGCGTGGGACAGGCCTATGGCTACACCTTC
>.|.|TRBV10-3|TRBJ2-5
CAISEAETQYF
TGTGCCATCAGTGAAGCAGAGACCCAGTACTTC
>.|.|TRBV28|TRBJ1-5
CASSLPQIYSNQPQHF
TGTGCCAGCAGTTTGCCACAGATATATAGCAATCAGCCCCAGCATTTT
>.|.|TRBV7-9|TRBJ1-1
CASSQEQGTEAFF
TGTGCCAGCAGCCAGGAGCAGGGCACTGAAGCTTTCTTT
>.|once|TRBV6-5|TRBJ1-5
CASSYSYASNQPQHF
TGTGCCAGCAGTTACTCGTACGCCTCCAATCAGCCCCAGCATTTT
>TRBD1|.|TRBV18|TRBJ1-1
CASSSNSGTGNTEAFF
TGTGCCAGCTCATCTAACTCCGGGACAGGGAACACTGAAGCTTTCTTT
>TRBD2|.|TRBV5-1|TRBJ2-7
CASSLEGVGRYEQYF
TGCGCCAGCAGCTTAGAAGGGGTCGGGAGGTACGAGCAGTACTTC
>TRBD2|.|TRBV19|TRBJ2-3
CASSQLAGTSTDTQYF
TGTGCCAGTAGCCAACTAGCGGGGACTAGCACAGATACGCAGTATTTT
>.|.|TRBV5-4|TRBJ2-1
CASSLQGPGDEQFF
TGTGCCAGCAGCTTGCAGGGCCCGGGGGATGAGCAGTTCTTC
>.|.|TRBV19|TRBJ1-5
CASSGEAGRLLIQNQPQHF
TGTGCCAGTAGTGGGGAGGCGGGTCGTCTACTAATACAGAATCAGCCCCAGCATTTT
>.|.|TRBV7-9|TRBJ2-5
CASSLIGMETQYF
TGTGCCAGCAGCTTAATAGGGATGGAGACCCAGTACTTC
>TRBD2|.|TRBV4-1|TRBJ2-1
CASSPGRMGRVNEQFF
TGCGCCAGCAGCCCCGGTCGGATGGGGAGGGTCAATGAGCAGTTCTTC
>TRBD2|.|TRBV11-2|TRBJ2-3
CASSAGLASPQATQYF
TGTGCCAGCAGCGCCGGACTAGCTAGCCCCCAGGCGACGCAGTATTTT
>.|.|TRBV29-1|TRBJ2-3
CSAREPPDTQYF
TGCAGCGCCCGGGAGCCCCCAGATACGCAGTATTTT
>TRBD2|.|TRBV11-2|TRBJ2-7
CASSLDWASGSYEQYF
TGTGCCAGCAGCTTAGATTGGGCTAGCGGGAGTTACGAGCAGTACTTC
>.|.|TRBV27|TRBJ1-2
CASSLNQQQWGYTF
TGTGCCAGCAGTTTAAACCAGCAGCAGTGGGGCTACACCTTC
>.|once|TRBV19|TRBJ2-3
CASSNVAVTDTQYF
TGTGCCAGTAGTAACGTGGCGGTCACAGATACGCAGTATTTT